This T cell receptor (beta chain) is drawn from a study of cytomegalovirus exposure and HLA in healthy donors. Trimming took 0 bases from V and 3 from J, leaving 14 bases between them. Per the germline V gene, CDR1 is MGHRA and CDR2 is YSYEKL. This CDR3 region has 17 residues. The PCR had 60 Vbeta and 13 Jbeta primers. Assay used: immunoSEQ multiplex PCR; TCRdb lists only in-frame clones, some missing. The table shows 160,000 or so clones, with roughly four fifths occurring only once. General observations from the study: Later on, an analysis found that several of the most significant clusters appeared to be linked to common viral pathogens, which included parvovirus B19. Reportedly, TCR beta sequences accurately predicted HLA-A and HLA-B alleles in most subjects. Association with HLA alleles at 0.05 false discovery rate was found for 16,951 TCR beta sequences in a later analysis.

On this clone itself: The antigen remains undetermined.

The source of this sequence is a man in his forties in good health and CMV-seronegative. The sample was PBMCs. The V call is TRBV4-1, the J call TRBJ2-2, with a possible D match to TRBD2 (6 bases). This CDR3 reads CASSQDWGGVYTGELFF. The CDR3 coding sequence is TGCGCCAGCAGCCAAGACTGGGGCGGGGTATACACCGGGGAGCTGTTTTTT.